This TCR beta chain emerged from a study of CD8+ T cells in alopecia areata. At the level of the study: Percent of scalp involved defined treated patients' severity scores. Study results and limitations: Because one nonresponder was included, the link of baseline CD8+ expansion to response is considered uncertain. Among the top 100, expanded CD8+ clones, as well as scalp clonality, were significantly decreased by tofacitinib.

TCR sequencing used cDNA made by reverse transcription of extracted RNA. Clones were read by immunoSEQ multiplex PCR, and TCRdb kept only the in-frame ones, dropping some. The data hold approximately 210,000 clones, with 50% to 75% observed a single time. Germline lookup yields CDR1 SGHAT and CDR2 FQNNGV. V was cut by 5 bases and J by 10 bases, with 19 bases left in between. The CDR3 totals 14 residues. As to treatment: oral pan-JAK inhibitor, 5-10 mg twice daily. Lesional scalp punch biopsies and peripheral blood came from alopecia areata patients. This clone was observed a single time. The antigen remains unidentified.

The TCR was taken from a human donor with alopecia areata. The sample was CD4+ T cells sorted from blood, taken at week 4, from a patient treated with tofacitinib. The V and J genes are TRBV11-2 and TRBJ2-3; D may correspond to TRBD1 or TRBD2 (5 bases each). CDR3 sequence reads: CASSPGAPPFPQYF. The CDR3 DNA sequence: TGTGCCAGCAGCCCCGGGGCCCCACCCTTCCCGCAGTATTTT.